A selection of T cell receptor beta chains follows, all from one sample in a study of follicular helper T cells after annual influenza vaccination. Using immunoSEQ multiplex PCR, the repertoire was profiled, and TCRdb retains in-frame clones only, with some absent. The repertoire includes 2,500 to 4,000 clones, about 86% of them detected once, and approximately 1.2% sits in the top ten. Sequences were derived from CXCR5+ CD38- circulating T follicular helper cells from blood, sampled 7 days after influenza vaccination. The source is an adult who received the influenza vaccine. CDR3s include the opening cysteine and the closing phenylalanine or tryptophan. Each record gives: D gene, J gene, V gene, clone size, CDR3 DNA, CDR3 protein. D genes are given only for firm matches. Some rows mark clone size as missing; the rest say once, few, many or name a class of expanded clone.

d_gene: -; j_gene: TRBJ2-7; v_gene: TRBV12-5; abundance: -; CDR3nt: TGTGCTAGTGGTTCTCAGGGGAAGGTGCAGTACTTC; CDR3aa: CASGSQGKVQYF
d_gene: TRBD1; j_gene: TRBJ1-2; v_gene: TRBV7-9; abundance: -; CDR3nt: TGTGCCAGCAGCATTAGGGACAGTTCATATGGCTACACCTTC; CDR3aa: CASSIRDSSYGYTF
d_gene: TRBD1; j_gene: TRBJ1-2; v_gene: TRBV4-3; abundance: -; CDR3nt: TGCGCCAGCAGCCCTGGGGGGGGCCAGGGGGTGTCGGGAGGCTACACCTTC; CDR3aa: CASSPGGGQGVSGGYTF
d_gene: -; j_gene: TRBJ2-2; v_gene: TRBV27; abundance: -; CDR3nt: TGTGCCAGCAGTGACGGGTTTTCGGGGACCGGGGAGCTGTTTTTT; CDR3aa: CASSDGFSGTGELFF
d_gene: -; j_gene: TRBJ2-2; v_gene: TRBV11-3; abundance: once; CDR3nt: TGTGCCAGCAGCTTAGGGGGCCGGGGGCCCTTTCCTTATAACACCGGGGAGCTGTTTTTT; CDR3aa: CASSLGGRGPFPYNTGELFF
d_gene: TRBD1; j_gene: TRBJ1-6; v_gene: TRBV6-1; abundance: -; CDR3nt: TGTGCCAGCAGTGCCTCAGGGGTGGGACAGGGGGATTCACCCCTCCACTTT; CDR3aa: CASSASGVGQGDSPLHF
d_gene: -; j_gene: TRBJ1-5; v_gene: TRBV7-2; abundance: -; CDR3nt: TGTGCCAGCAGCTTAGCGGCGGTCCTCAATCAGCCCCAGCATTTT; CDR3aa: CASSLAAVLNQPQHF
d_gene: TRBD2; j_gene: TRBJ2-3; v_gene: TRBV10-3; abundance: -; CDR3nt: TGTGCCATCAGTGAGTTTACGGGACTAGTACAAGTTACGCAGTATTTT; CDR3aa: CAISEFTGLVQVTQYF
d_gene: -; j_gene: TRBJ2-3; v_gene: TRBV4-2; abundance: -; CDR3nt: TGTGCCAGCAGCCCAGCCGGGCAGGGACCCCAGGAAGATACGCAGTATTTT; CDR3aa: CASSPAGQGPQEDTQYF
d_gene: TRBD2; j_gene: TRBJ2-3; v_gene: TRBV4-1; abundance: -; CDR3nt: TGCGCCAGCAGCCAAGTTAGCGGGGGGGTTCAGGATACGCAGTATTTT; CDR3aa: CASSQVSGGVQDTQYF
d_gene: TRBD1; j_gene: TRBJ1-2; v_gene: TRBV4-3; abundance: -; CDR3nt: TGCGCCAGCAGCCCATCCCGGCAGGGGGATATTTATGGCTACACCTTC; CDR3aa: CASSPSRQGDIYGYTF
d_gene: -; j_gene: TRBJ2-4; v_gene: TRBV7-2; abundance: -; CDR3nt: TGTGCCAGCAGCTTAGAAGTCGGCCCCAAAAACATTCAGTACTTC; CDR3aa: CASSLEVGPKNIQYF
d_gene: -; j_gene: TRBJ2-1; v_gene: TRBV13; abundance: -; CDR3nt: TGTGCCAGCAGCTTTGGGACGGACCTTCCTAATGAGCAGTTCTTC; CDR3aa: CASSFGTDLPNEQFF
d_gene: TRBD1; j_gene: TRBJ2-7; v_gene: TRBV5-1; abundance: -; CDR3nt: TGCGCCAGCAGCTTGGGGGGACAGGGGAACGAGCAGTACTTC; CDR3aa: CASSLGGQGNEQYF
d_gene: TRBD1; j_gene: TRBJ2-1; v_gene: TRBV7-6; abundance: -; CDR3nt: TGTGCCAGCAGCCCCGACAGGGGACAGAATGAGCAGTTCTTC; CDR3aa: CASSPDRGQNEQFF
d_gene: TRBD1; j_gene: TRBJ1-2; v_gene: TRBV18; abundance: -; CDR3nt: TGTGCCAGCTCACGGGGACAGGGGACCTATGGCTACACCTTC; CDR3aa: CASSRGQGTYGYTF
d_gene: TRBD1; j_gene: TRBJ2-1; v_gene: TRBV15; abundance: once; CDR3nt: TGTGCCACCAGCAGTCCGGGACAGGGCTTCAATGAGCAGTTCTTC; CDR3aa: CATSSPGQGFNEQFF
d_gene: -; j_gene: TRBJ1-6; v_gene: TRBV6-6; abundance: -; CDR3nt: TGTGCCAGCAGTTCCTCTAACGGCCACTATAATTCACCCCTCCACTTT; CDR3aa: CASSSSNGHYNSPLHF
d_gene: -; j_gene: TRBJ1-5; v_gene: TRBV6-1; abundance: few; CDR3nt: TGTGCCAGCAGTGAAATTGGGGGTCGGCAGCCCCAGCATTTT; CDR3aa: CASSEIGGRQPQHF
d_gene: -; j_gene: TRBJ1-2; v_gene: TRBV2; abundance: -; CDR3nt: TGTGCCAGCAGTGAAGTACACGAAGCTAACTATGGCTACACCTTC; CDR3aa: CASSEVHEANYGYTF
d_gene: -; j_gene: TRBJ2-5; v_gene: TRBV27; abundance: -; CDR3nt: TGTGCCAGCAGTCCCGCCAGGGCGGCTGAGACCCAGTACTTC; CDR3aa: CASSPARAAETQYF
d_gene: -; j_gene: TRBJ1-4; v_gene: TRBV6-5; abundance: -; CDR3nt: TGTGCCAGCAGTCCTTGGGGGAGCAATGAAAAACTGTTTTTT; CDR3aa: CASSPWGSNEKLFF
d_gene: -; j_gene: TRBJ1-2; v_gene: TRBV2; abundance: -; CDR3nt: TGTGCCAGCAGTAACGGGTTTTTTGGCTACACCTTC; CDR3aa: CASSNGFFGYTF
d_gene: -; j_gene: TRBJ2-2; v_gene: TRBV9; abundance: few; CDR3nt: TGTGCCAGCAGCGTAGTAGCCAGTATAACCGGGGAGCTGTTTTTT; CDR3aa: CASSVVASITGELFF
d_gene: -; j_gene: TRBJ1-2; v_gene: TRBV19; abundance: few; CDR3nt: TGTGCCAGTAGTACTTACACGGGACTCCGCTATGGCTACACCTTC; CDR3aa: CASSTYTGLRYGYTF
d_gene: -; j_gene: TRBJ2-5; v_gene: TRBV10-3; abundance: -; CDR3nt: TGTGCCATCAGTGACCAAGAGACCCAGTACTTC; CDR3aa: CAISDQETQYF
d_gene: TRBD2; j_gene: TRBJ2-7; v_gene: TRBV7-3; abundance: -; CDR3nt: TGTGCCAGCAGCCTCGGTAGCGGGGGGTACGAGCAGTACTTC; CDR3aa: CASSLGSGGYEQYF
d_gene: TRBD1; j_gene: TRBJ2-7; v_gene: TRBV15; abundance: -; CDR3nt: TGTGCCACCAGCAGAGAGAGAGGAATGGGACAGGGGGCCCACGAGCAGTACTTC; CDR3aa: CATSRERGMGQGAHEQYF
d_gene: -; j_gene: TRBJ1-1; v_gene: TRBV5-1; abundance: -; CDR3nt: TGCGCCAGCAGCCCAGATCCGGGGGGCCGGAACACTGAAGCTTTCTTT; CDR3aa: CASSPDPGGRNTEAFF
d_gene: TRBD1; j_gene: TRBJ1-1; v_gene: TRBV5-1; abundance: once; CDR3nt: TGCGCCAGCAGCTTGGCCGGGACAGAAACCGAAGCTTTCTTT; CDR3aa: CASSLAGTETEAFF
d_gene: -; j_gene: TRBJ2-1; v_gene: TRBV5-1; abundance: -; CDR3nt: TGCGCCAGCAGCTCCACAGGTGGGAATGAGCAGTTCTTC; CDR3aa: CASSSTGGNEQFF
d_gene: -; j_gene: TRBJ2-1; v_gene: TRBV7-6; abundance: -; CDR3nt: TGTGCCAGCAGCCCGAGCGGTAGCCTGTCCTACAATGAGCAGTTCTTC; CDR3aa: CASSPSGSLSYNEQFF
d_gene: -; j_gene: TRBJ2-3; v_gene: TRBV5-1; abundance: -; CDR3nt: TGCGCCAGCAGCTTGCTCACAAACACAGATACGCAGTATTTT; CDR3aa: CASSLLTNTDTQYF
d_gene: TRBD2; j_gene: TRBJ2-3; v_gene: TRBV7-3; abundance: -; CDR3nt: TGTGCCAGCAGCTGGGAGGGGCGGAACACAGATACGCAGTATTTT; CDR3aa: CASSWEGRNTDTQYF
d_gene: -; j_gene: TRBJ1-3; v_gene: TRBV9; abundance: few; CDR3nt: TGTGCCAGCAGCGTCGGCCCCACAGGTATTTCTGGAAACACCATATATTTT; CDR3aa: CASSVGPTGISGNTIYF
d_gene: -; j_gene: TRBJ2-2; v_gene: TRBV4-3; abundance: -; CDR3nt: TGCGCCAGCAGCCAGGGGTCGATGAACACCGGGGAGCTGTTTTTT; CDR3aa: CASSQGSMNTGELFF
d_gene: -; j_gene: TRBJ2-7; v_gene: TRBV7-9; abundance: once; CDR3nt: TGTGCCAGCAGCCTCACAGGGGGGGCGTTCGCCGAGCAGTACTTC; CDR3aa: CASSLTGGAFAEQYF
d_gene: -; j_gene: TRBJ1-4; v_gene: TRBV6-1; abundance: -; CDR3nt: TGTGCCAGCACCGAAGGTCCAGGCTCTACCGGGGGATCTTTT; CDR3aa: CASTEGPGSTGGSF
d_gene: TRBD2; j_gene: TRBJ2-3; v_gene: TRBV5-1; abundance: -; CDR3nt: TGCGCCAGCAGCTTGGACGCTAGCGGGGGCACAGATACGCAGTATTTT; CDR3aa: CASSLDASGGTDTQYF
d_gene: -; j_gene: TRBJ2-1; v_gene: TRBV7-9; abundance: -; CDR3nt: TGTGCCAGCAGCTTACCCCGGGACCCCACCTCAAATGAGCAGTTCTTC; CDR3aa: CASSLPRDPTSNEQFF
d_gene: TRBD1; j_gene: TRBJ1-2; v_gene: TRBV18; abundance: -; CDR3nt: TGTGCCAGCTCATCCCGGGACAGGGGTTTTGATGGCTACACCTTC; CDR3aa: CASSSRDRGFDGYTF
d_gene: -; j_gene: TRBJ2-7; v_gene: TRBV6-5; abundance: -; CDR3nt: TGTGCCAGCAGTTACTCGAGGGTTCACGAGCAGTACTTC; CDR3aa: CASSYSRVHEQYF
d_gene: -; j_gene: TRBJ2-5; v_gene: TRBV29-1; abundance: -; CDR3nt: TGCAGCGTTGAAGGAGGAGCCCAAGAGACCCAGTACTTC; CDR3aa: CSVEGGAQETQYF
d_gene: -; j_gene: TRBJ1-1; v_gene: TRBV11-2; abundance: -; CDR3nt: TGTGCCAGCAGCTTAGTAGGACAACGGAACACTGAAGCTTTCTTT; CDR3aa: CASSLVGQRNTEAFF
d_gene: -; j_gene: TRBJ2-2; v_gene: TRBV29-1; abundance: -; CDR3nt: TGCAGCGCCCGAGACGGGGGAAACACCGGGGAGCTGTTTTTT; CDR3aa: CSARDGGNTGELFF
d_gene: TRBD1; j_gene: TRBJ2-5; v_gene: TRBV11-2; abundance: -; CDR3nt: TGTGCCAGCAGCCGGGGACAGCAAAAAGAGACCCAGTACTTC; CDR3aa: CASSRGQQKETQYF
d_gene: -; j_gene: TRBJ1-6; v_gene: TRBV13; abundance: -; CDR3nt: TGTGCCAGCAGCTTAGGCCGTACAGGGAATTCACCCCTCCACTTT; CDR3aa: CASSLGRTGNSPLHF
d_gene: -; j_gene: TRBJ2-2; v_gene: TRBV21-1; abundance: -; CDR3nt: TGTGCCAGCAGCTGCCCTGAGAACACCGGGGAGCTGTTTTTT; CDR3aa: CASSCPENTGELFF
d_gene: -; j_gene: TRBJ2-2; v_gene: TRBV5-6; abundance: -; CDR3nt: TGTGCCAACAGCTTGGGTTGGGCGACCGGGGAGCTGTTTTTT; CDR3aa: CANSLGWATGELFF
d_gene: TRBD1; j_gene: TRBJ1-4; v_gene: TRBV18; abundance: -; CDR3nt: TGTGCCAGCTCACCACGTCAGGGGGATAATAATGAAAAACTGTTTTTT; CDR3aa: CASSPRQGDNNEKLFF
d_gene: TRBD1; j_gene: TRBJ1-6; v_gene: TRBV27; abundance: -; CDR3nt: TGTGCCAGCAGTCCGGGACAGGGCAATTCACCCCTCCACTTT; CDR3aa: CASSPGQGNSPLHF
d_gene: -; j_gene: TRBJ2-3; v_gene: TRBV11-1; abundance: -; CDR3nt: TGTGCCAGCAGCGCATACAGGGATACAGATACGCAGTATTTT; CDR3aa: CASSAYRDTDTQYF
d_gene: -; j_gene: TRBJ1-3; v_gene: TRBV5-6; abundance: -; CDR3nt: TGTGCCAGCAGCTTAAGGGTTTCCGGAAACACCATATATTTT; CDR3aa: CASSLRVSGNTIYF